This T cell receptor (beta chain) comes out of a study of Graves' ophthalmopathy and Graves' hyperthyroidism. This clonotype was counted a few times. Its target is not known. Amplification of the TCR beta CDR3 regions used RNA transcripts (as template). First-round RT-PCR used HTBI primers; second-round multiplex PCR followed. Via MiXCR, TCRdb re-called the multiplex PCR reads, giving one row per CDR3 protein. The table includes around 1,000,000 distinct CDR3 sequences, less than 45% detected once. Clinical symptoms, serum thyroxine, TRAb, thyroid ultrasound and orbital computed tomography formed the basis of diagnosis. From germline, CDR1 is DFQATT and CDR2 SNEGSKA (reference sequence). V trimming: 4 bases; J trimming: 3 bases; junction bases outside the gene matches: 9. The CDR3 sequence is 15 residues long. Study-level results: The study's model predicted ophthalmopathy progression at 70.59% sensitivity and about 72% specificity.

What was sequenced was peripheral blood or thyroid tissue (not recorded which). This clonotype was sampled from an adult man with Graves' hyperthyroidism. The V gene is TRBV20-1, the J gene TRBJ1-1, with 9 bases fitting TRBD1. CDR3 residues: CSATPFTGGDTEAFF. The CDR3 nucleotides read TGCAGTGCTACTCCCTTTACAGGGGGCGACACTGAAGCTTTCTTT.